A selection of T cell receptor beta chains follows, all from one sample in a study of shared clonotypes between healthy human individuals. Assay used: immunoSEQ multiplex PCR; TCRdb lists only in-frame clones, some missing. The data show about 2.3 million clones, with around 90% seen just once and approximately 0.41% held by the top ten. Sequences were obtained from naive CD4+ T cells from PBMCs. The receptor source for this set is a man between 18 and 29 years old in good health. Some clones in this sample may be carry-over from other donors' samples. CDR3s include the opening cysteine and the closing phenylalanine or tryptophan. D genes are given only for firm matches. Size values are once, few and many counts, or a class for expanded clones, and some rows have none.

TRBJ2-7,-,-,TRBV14,TGTGCCAGCAGCCCTCGGGCGAGGGGCTCCTACGAGCAGTACTTC,CASSPRARGSYEQYF
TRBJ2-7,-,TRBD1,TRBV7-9,TGTGCCAGCAGCCCTTGGGAACAGGGGGCCACCTACGAGCAGTACTTC,CASSPWEQGATYEQYF
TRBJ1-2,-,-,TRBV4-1,TGCGCCAGCAGCCAACTGGACAAGACGGCTAACTATGGCTACACCTTC,CASSQLDKTANYGYTF
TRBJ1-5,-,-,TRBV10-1,TGCGCCAGCTCGACAGGTTTGGATCAGCCCCAGCATTTT,CASSTGLDQPQHF
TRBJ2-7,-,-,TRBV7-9,TGTGCCAGCGGGGACATTATTACCTACGAGCAGTACTTC,CASGDIITYEQYF
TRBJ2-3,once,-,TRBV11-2,TGTGCCAGCAGCTTAAGAGTCACAGATACGCAGTATTTT,CASSLRVTDTQYF
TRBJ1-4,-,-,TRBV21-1,TGTGCCATCAAGGAAAGATCTTATCCAACTAATGAAAAACTGTTTTTT,CAIKERSYPTNEKLFF
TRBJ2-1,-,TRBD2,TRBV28,TGTGCCAGCAGTTTCCCTGCTAGCGGGAGGCCCAGCTCCTACAATGAGCAGTTCTTC,CASSFPASGRPSSYNEQFF
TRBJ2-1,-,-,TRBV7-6,TGTGCCAGCAGCTTATTTGGGGCGGGGACCTACAATGAGCAGTTCTTC,CASSLFGAGTYNEQFF
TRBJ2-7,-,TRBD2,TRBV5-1,TGCGCCAGCAGCGACGGGGGTGCGGGAGGGCCGAAAAACGAGCAGTACTTC,CASSDGGAGGPKNEQYF
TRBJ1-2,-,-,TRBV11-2,TGTGCCAGCAGCCGTTCTCCTGCTAACTATGGCTACACCTTC,CASSRSPANYGYTF
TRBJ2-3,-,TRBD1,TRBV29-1,TGCAGCGTCCAAGTAGGGGGCAATACGCAGTATTTT,CSVQVGGNTQYF
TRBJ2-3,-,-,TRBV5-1,TGCGCCAGCACGGCGGCAACTAGCACAGATACGCAGTATTTT,CASTAATSTDTQYF
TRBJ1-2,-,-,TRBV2,TGTGCCAGCAGTGTGGAGGTTAACTATGGCTACACCTTC,CASSVEVNYGYTF
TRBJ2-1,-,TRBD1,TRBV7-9,TGTGCCAGCAGCTTCAGGCAGGGGGCCGGGGAGCAGTTCTTC,CASSFRQGAGEQFF
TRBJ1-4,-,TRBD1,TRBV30,TGTGCCTGGAGGACGACAGGGGGTGGTGAAAAACTGTTTTTT,CAWRTTGGGEKLFF
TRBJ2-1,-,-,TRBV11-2,TGTGCCAGCAACTCTTATAGTGGTAACAATGAGCAGTTCTTC,CASNSYSGNNEQFF
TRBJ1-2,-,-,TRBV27,TGTGCCAGCAGTCCCAGGGAGGTGCATGGCTACACCTTC,CASSPREVHGYTF
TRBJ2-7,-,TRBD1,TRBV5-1,TGCGCCAGCAGCTTGGGTGGGACAGGATCTTCCTACGAGCAGTACTTC,CASSLGGTGSSYEQYF
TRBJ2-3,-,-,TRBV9,TGTGCCAGCAGCGTAGTGGAAGGACTCTTCACAGATACGCAGTATTTT,CASSVVEGLFTDTQYF
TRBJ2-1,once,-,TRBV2,TGTGCCAGCAATGGGGATTCCTTTGGCGATGAGCAGTTCTTC,CASNGDSFGDEQFF
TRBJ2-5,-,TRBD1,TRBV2,TGTGCCAGCAGCCCGGGACAGGGCTTAGTAGAGACCCAGTACTTC,CASSPGQGLVETQYF
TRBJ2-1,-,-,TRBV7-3,TGTGCCAGCAGCTTATCAGGGTATTTGTCCTACAATGAGCAGTTCTTC,CASSLSGYLSYNEQFF
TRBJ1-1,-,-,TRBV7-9,TGTGCCAGCCTCGCGGGGGCTTCTGCCACTGAAGCTTTCTTT,CASLAGASATEAFF
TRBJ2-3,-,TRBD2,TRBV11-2,TGTGCCAGCGGCCGGACTAGCGGGGGGTTTTCATCAGATACGCAGTATTTT,CASGRTSGGFSSDTQYF
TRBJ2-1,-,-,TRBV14,TGTGCCAGCAGCCAAGCAACCTACTACAATGAGCAGTTCTTC,CASSQATYYNEQFF
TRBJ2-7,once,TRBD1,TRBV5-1,TGCGCCAGCAGCTCCCTAACAGGGGGCGGTTACGAGCAGTACTTC,CASSSLTGGGYEQYF
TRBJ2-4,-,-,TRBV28,TGTGCCAGCAGTTTACGCCCGAACGCCAAAAACATTCAGTACTTC,CASSLRPNAKNIQYF
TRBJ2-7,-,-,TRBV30,TGTGCCTGGAGAGGAAGGGGAATAGGGTACGAGCAGTACTTC,CAWRGRGIGYEQYF
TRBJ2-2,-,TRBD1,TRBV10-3,TGTGCCATCAGTGCGGACAGGGGAGTCACCGGGGAGCTGTTTTTT,CAISADRGVTGELFF
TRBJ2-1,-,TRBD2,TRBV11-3,TGTGCCAGCAGCTTAGGAGCGGGAGGAATTGAGCAGTTCTTC,CASSLGAGGIEQFF
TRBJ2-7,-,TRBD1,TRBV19,TGTGCCAGTAGTATAGGGACAGGACCCTACGAGCAGTACTTC,CASSIGTGPYEQYF
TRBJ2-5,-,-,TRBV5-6,TGTGCCAGCAGCCTGGACTCCGTAACCCGTGAGACCCAGTACTTC,CASSLDSVTRETQYF
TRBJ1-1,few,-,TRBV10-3,TGTGCCATCAGTGATACAGGCACTGAAGCTTTCTTT,CAISDTGTEAFF
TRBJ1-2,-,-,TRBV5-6,TGTGCCAGCAGTTTTAGACTAGGGTTAGGCTACACCTTC,CASSFRLGLGYTF
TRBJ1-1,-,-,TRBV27,TGTGCCAGCAGTTTATTGCAGACTAACACTGAAGCTTTCTTT,CASSLLQTNTEAFF
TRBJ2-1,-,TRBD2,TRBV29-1,TGCAGCCTCAAGGGACTAGCGGCGGACTACAATGAGCAGTTCTTC,CSLKGLAADYNEQFF
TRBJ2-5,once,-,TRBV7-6,TGTGCCAGCAGCGAAGGGACTTTCGAAGAGACCCAGTACTTC,CASSEGTFEETQYF
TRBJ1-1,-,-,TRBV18,TGTGCCAGCTCACCGACGGGAGGGGGGAACACTGAAGCTTTCTTT,CASSPTGGGNTEAFF
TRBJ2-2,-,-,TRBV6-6,TGTGCCAGCAGTTACTCCCAGCAGCCGAACACCGGGGAGCTGTTTTTT,CASSYSQQPNTGELFF
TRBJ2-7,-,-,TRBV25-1,TGTGCCAGCAGTGGAGCTGGGGGCAGCACCTACGAGCAGTACTTC,CASSGAGGSTYEQYF
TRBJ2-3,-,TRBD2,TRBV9,TGTGCCAGCAGCGGGTACCTAGCGGGAGGACCCTATAGCACAGATACGCAGTATTTT,CASSGYLAGGPYSTDTQYF
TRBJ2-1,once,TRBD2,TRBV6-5,TGTGCCAGCAGTTACATAAGAGCGGGGGGAAATGAGCAGTTCTTC,CASSYIRAGGNEQFF
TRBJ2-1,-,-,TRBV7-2,TGTGCCAGCAGCTGGTACAATGAGCAGTTCTTC,CASSWYNEQFF
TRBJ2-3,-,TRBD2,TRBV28,TGTGCCAGCAGTTTATGGGGAGGGCGGACAGATACGCAGTATTTT,CASSLWGGRTDTQYF
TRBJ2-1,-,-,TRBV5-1,TGCGCCAGCAGGGCCGAGGAAGCCCACAATGAGCAGTTCTTC,CASRAEEAHNEQFF
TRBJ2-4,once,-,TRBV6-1,TGTGCCAGCAGTGAGGTCAGCTTAGCCAAAAACATTCAGTACTTC,CASSEVSLAKNIQYF
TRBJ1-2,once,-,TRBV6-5,TGTGCCAGCGGAACTATGGGGGGCTATGGCTACACCTTC,CASGTMGGYGYTF